Sequencing of this T cell receptor beta chain was carried out in a study of blood T cell repertoires in COVID-19. The CDR3 runs to 15 residues. Germline CDR1 and CDR2: MNHEY and SVGEGT. Trimming pared 4 bases from V and 7 bases from J, leaving 19 bases between. Produced via immunoSEQ multiplex PCR; TCRdb's table is partial and in-frame only. The sample shows about 69,000 clones, roughly 80% of them seen only once. The chain has TRBV6-2 or TRBV6-3 and TRBJ1-2; tentatively, D is TRBD1 (5 bases). The source material was peripheral blood. The sequence derives from a man aged 50-60 years with COVID-19, enrolled during active disease. CDR3 sequence: CASSLLEGVWSGYTF. In DNA, the CDR3 is TGTGCCAGCAGTTTATTAGAAGGGGTATGGAGTGGCTACACCTTC.